This entry lists 18 T cell receptor beta chains sequenced from one sample in a study of CD8 T cells in ankylosing spondylitis. One entry per CDR3 protein results from TCRdb running MiXCR on the 5' RACE reads. The data hold under 450,000 distinct CDR3 sequences, with roughly 22% observed a single time. Sequencing was done on a sample of blood, either unsorted or a sorted T cell fraction (not recorded which). All receptors come from a male donor with ankylosing spondylitis or in good health (not recorded which).

This clonotype was counted only a few times. CDR3 DNA: TGCGCCAGCAGCTTATGGACAGACCTTCTCGGGGAGCTGTTTTTT. It translates to CASSLWTDLLGELFF. The V call is TRBV5-1, the J call TRBJ2-2, with D possibly matching TRBD1 (6 bases). Germline V lookup: CDR1 SGHRS, CDR2 YFSETQ. V lost 2 bases and J lost 7, with 15 bases in between. The CDR3 runs 15 residues.

This chain connects TRBV19 to TRBJ2-5; 9 bases align to TRBD1. This CDR3 is built from 15 residues. Germline CDR1 and CDR2: LNHDA and SQIVND (reference sequence). Trimming took 6 bases from V and 0 from J; bases not matched to a gene: 5. In DNA form, the CDR3 reads TGTGCCAGTAGGCCCGGGACAGGGTACCAAGAGACCCAGTACTTC. The encoded protein is CASRPGTGYQETQYF. The complete variable domain, with remaining parts taken from reference TRBV19 and TRBJ2-5, reads DGGITQSPKYLFRKEGQNVTLSCEQNLNHDAMYWYRQDPGQGLRLIYYSQIVNDFQKGDIAEGYSVSREKKESFPLTVTSAQKNPTAFYLCASRPGTGYQETQYFGPGTRLLVL.

In this sample, this clonotype turned up a few times. The chain has TRBV7-2 and TRBJ2-7; perhaps TRBD1 as D (6 bases). Germline CDR1 SGHTA, CDR2 FQGNSA. V gave up 2 bases and J gave up 1 base, with 9 bases separating them. The CDR3 contains 14 residues. CDR3 protein: CASSLPGQSYEQYF. The CDR3 DNA is TGTGCCAGCAGCTTACCGGGACAATCCTACGAGCAGTACTTC.

DNA for the CDR3: TGTGCCAGCAGTGAAGCGCTTCGACTAGCGGGCGGAGATACGCAGTATTTT. Translated: CASSEALRLAGGDTQYF. This chain joins TRBV2 and TRBJ2-3; TRBD2 matches 10 bases. V shed 0 bases and J 5 bases; nucleotides not matched to a gene: 8. This CDR3 has 17 amino acids. Germline CDR1 reads SNHLY; CDR2 reads FYNNEI.

V gene TRBV2 combines with J gene TRBJ2-2; no reliable D call. CDR1 is SNHLY and CDR2 is FYNNEI in the germline V gene. CDR3 length: 11 residues. Written as DNA, the CDR3 is TGTGCAAACCGGGCCCCCAATGGGCTGTTTTTT. As protein: CANRAPNGLFF.

The V and J genes are TRBV29-1 and TRBJ2-3; TRBD2 matches 9 bases. J gave up 2 bases and V 4 bases, and 13 bases lay outside the gene matches. The CDR3 length is 17 residues. The germline CDR1 and CDR2 sequences are SQVTM and ANQGSEA. CDR3 region: CSVVARGGHWNTDTQYF. CDR3 nucleotides: TGCAGCGTTGTGGCGCGGGGGGGCCATTGGAACACAGATACGCAGTATTTT.

V usage is TRBV28 and J usage is TRBJ2-7; D gene unclear. Trimming took 6 bases from V and 0 from J, leaving 9 bases between them. CDR1 is MDHEN and CDR2 is SYDVKM in the germline V gene. The CDR3 consists of 13 residues. The CDR3 bases are TGTGCCAGCAGACCACTAAGCTCCTACGAGCAGTACTTC. It encodes CASRPLSSYEQYF.

This clonotype was counted a few times. The rearrangement uses TRBV5-4 and TRBJ1-1, with D perhaps TRBD1 (5 bases). Looked up from germline, CDR1 is SGHNT and CDR2 is YYREEE (reference sequence). The V and J ends lost 4 bases and 0 bases respectively, with 7 bases between them. The CDR3 is 13 amino acids. For the CDR3, the DNA is TGTGCCAGCAGCCGGGGCTTGAACACTGAAGCTTTCTTT. Its protein is CASSRGLNTEAFF.

Here the CDR3 DNA reads TGTGCCAGCCGCTCCGGCTATGGCTACACCTTC. Its protein is CASRSGYGYTF. The chain employs TRBV5-8 and TRBJ1-2; no reliable D call. This CDR3 has 11 residues. Per germline, CDR1 SGHTS and CDR2 YDEGEE. V was clipped by 7 bases and J by 4 bases, with 8 bases between them.

This clonotype was seen only a few times. This chain connects TRBV12-3 or TRBV12-4 to TRBJ1-6; the match to TRBD1 covers 7 bases. V lost 6 bases to trimming and J lost 7 bases; unmatched junction nucleotides: 3. CDR3 size: 13 residues. CDR3: CASSLQGNSPLHF. In DNA form, the CDR3 reads TGTGCCAGCAGCTTACAGGGGAATTCACCCCTCCACTTT.

This clonotype was observed a handful of times. The genes are TRBV2 and TRBJ2-7; a weak D match, TRBD1 (5 bases). There are 14 residues in the CDR3. Per the germline V gene, CDR1 is SNHLY and CDR2 is FYNNEI. The V end was cut by 1 base, the J end by 5 bases, with 12 bases between. In nucleotides, the CDR3 is TGTGCCAGCAGTGAAGAACTCAGGGTCCACGAGCAGTACTTC. This translates into CASSEELRVHEQYF.

There are a few counts of this clonotype. The gene calls are TRBV3-1 and TRBJ2-1; 9 bases fit TRBD2. Trimming cost V 1 base and J 8 bases; bases outside gene matches: 9. This CDR3 spans 16 amino acids. Per the germline V gene, CDR1 is LGHDT and CDR2 is YNNKEL (reference sequence). This CDR3 reads CASSQGGLAGSYEQFF. The DNA of the CDR3 is TGTGCCAGCAGCCAAGGTGGGCTAGCGGGGTCCTATGAGCAGTTCTTC.

This clonotype was observed a handful of times. The rearrangement uses TRBV25-1 and TRBJ2-7; 7 bases match TRBD2. CDR1 and CDR2 from the germline V gene are MGHDK and SYGVNS. Trimming took 1 base from V and 6 from J; bases not matched to a gene: 6. The CDR3 has 14 amino acids. The CDR3 DNA reads TGTGCCAGCAGTGAATGGGGAGGGAATCCCGAGCAGTACTTC. It codes for CASSEWGGNPEQYF.

This clonotype occurred a few times. V is TRBV5-5 and J is TRBJ1-2, with D perhaps TRBD1 (5 bases). CDR1 SGHKS and CDR2 YYEKEE come from the germline V gene (reference sequence). Trimming left V 4 bases short and J 2 bases short, with 12 bases between. The CDR3 contains 14 residues. The CDR3 nucleotides read TGTGCCAGCAGCCCTGGGACGTCAAACTATGGCTACACCTTC. Residues: CASSPGTSNYGYTF.

The rearrangement links TRBV20-1 to TRBJ2-7, with a possible D match to TRBD2 (5 bases). V lost 3 bases and J 7 bases, leaving 22 bases between the germline ends. CDR3 length: 15 amino acids. The germline CDR1 and CDR2 sequences are DFQATT and SNEGSKA (reference sequence). DNA for the CDR3: TGCAGTGCTAGTCGTTTTGCGGGTCGGACGGGGGAGCAGTACTTC. Translated: CSASRFAGRTGEQYF.

The chain carries TRBV29-1 and TRBJ2-2; D ambiguous. V lost 4 bases to trimming and J lost 2 bases, with 8 bases between them. Germline CDR1 and CDR2: SQVTM and ANQGSEA. The CDR3 runs 13 residues. The CDR3 nucleotides read TGCAGCGTTGGACCTCCCAACACCGGGGAGCTGTTTTTT. Its translation is CSVGPPNTGELFF.

This clonotype was seen only a few times. The chain recombines TRBV12-3 or TRBV12-4 with TRBJ1-5, with a tentative D call TRBD1 (6 bases). V lost 5 bases and J lost 6, with 11 bases in between. The CDR3 spans 13 residues. The CDR3, as DNA: TGTGCCAGCAGTACAGGGCCTTTTCAGCCCCAGCATTTT. As protein: CASSTGPFQPQHF.

The sample holds many counts of this clonotype. J is TRBJ2-7 and V is TRBV7-9; perhaps TRBD2 as D (5 bases). The CDR3 is 15 residues long. V was trimmed by 1 base and J by 5 bases, leaving 15 bases between them. Germline V gives CDR1 SEHNR, CDR2 FQNEAQ (reference sequence). DNA for the CDR3: TGTGCCAGCAGCTTAGGGCTAGCCACTGTGGACGAGCAGTACTTC. This translates into CASSLGLATVDEQYF. Together with reference TRBV7-9 and TRBJ2-7, the CDR3 gives the full variable domain: DTGVSQNPRHKITKRGQNVTFRCDPISEHNRLYWYRQTLGQGPEFLTYFQNEAQLEKSRLLSDRFSAERPKGSFSTLEIQRTEQGDSAMYLCASSLGLATVDEQYFGPGTRLTVT.